The sequence of this TCR beta chain was determined in a study of blood T cell repertoires in COVID-19. Across the whole study: COVID-19 samples from acute and convalescent phases originated in the United States, Italy and Spain. The analysed material was cDNA or gDNA that came from T cells, B-cell-depleted T cells, or PBMCs.

After removal of 4 bases from V and 2 bases from J, the junction contained 5 bases not matched to a gene. Germline V lookup: CDR1 SGHRS, CDR2 YFSETQ. CDR3 size: 15 residues. Original methodology: From reference gene primer amplification, estimates of nucleated cell counts were derived. TCRdb keeps only in-frame clones here, not all; method: immunoSEQ multiplex PCR. D and trimming come from the DNA, and the V and J calls and clone size come from that table. The sample consists of under 30,000 clones, more than 85% of them appearing once. V and J are TRBV5-1 and TRBJ2-3; 9 bases align to TRBD2. The clonotype was recovered from a human donor in a cohort sampled during active COVID-19. The donor label of this sample is uncertain. The material sequenced was peripheral blood. The CDR3 bases are TGCGCCAGCAGCCCACTAGCGGGTCACACAGATACGCAGTATTTT. Protein: CASSPLAGHTDTQYF.